This TCR beta chain was found in a study of blood T cell repertoires in COVID-19 (dated by TCRdb to about 2020). About the investigation overall: Samples from collaborators originated in the United States, Italy and Spain and spanned both the acute and convalescent phases of COVID-19. A freely available public database, intended as a resource for researchers studying the immune response to SARS-CoV-2, is where the repertoires were released. The sample metadata nearly always contained a de-identified subject ID, COVID-19 status, age in years and sex. The prospective study material was composed of cDNA or gDNA derived from T cells, B-cell-depleted T cells, or PBMCs. The samples were drawn from the first 160 participants of the ongoing ImmuneRACE study and from 1,254 subjects provided by 6 global collaborators. Where HLA class I and class II types were available, the types were taken from metadata supplied by the sample provider, not from assay-based typing. Subjects who had been exposed to COVID-19, were actively infected with it, or had recovered from it provided the deeply sampled blood TCRbeta repertoires that made up the dataset.

The investigation overall reported the following: Clinical and demographic metadata were provided uncurated, with the amount varying by source and participant.

TCRbeta CDR3 regions were amplified from genomic DNA by means of the immunoSEQ Assay, a bias-controlled multiplex PCR. Regarding the original processing steps: The number of nucleated cells in each sample was estimated from the amplification of reference gene primers within the assay. Sequence reads were collapsed and filtered to measure the absolute abundance of every unique TCRbeta CDR3 rearrangement. For each sample, productive Simpson clonality was calculated by taking the square root of Simpson's diversity index across productive rearrangements. Imported from immuneACCESS, the table was reduced by TCRdb to in-frame sequences with V and J called. These copies leave out some clones; in studies compared against another copy, an unresolved V gene accounts for under half, and the cause of the remainder is not known. That table gives V, J and clone size, and the DNA gave D and trimming. A total of about 270,000 clones appear in this sample, 88% of them only once. Of the sample, about 3% is held by the ten largest clones.

Enrolling through a virtual design, the prospective study's participants ranged in age from roughly 18 to 95 years and lived across 20 to 25 United States geographic areas. In the prospective study, participants were assigned to cohorts based on the clinical history participants reported in a screening survey and a study questionnaire. For ImmuneRACE Cohort 3, a participant was defined as recovered based on two consecutive negative NP/OP PCR tests, clearance by a healthcare professional, or resolution of symptoms. In the prospective study, mobile phlebotomists collected whole blood, serum and a nasopharyngeal or oropharyngeal swab from each participant. Participants in the prospective study had the option to provide additional blood draws and questionnaires over a 2-month period. Before DNA extraction, blood samples from the prospective study were shipped at room temperature or frozen. Taken from cysteine to phenylalanine, the CDR3 has 14 residues. Only the CDR3 part of the read is kept: 42 bases, read in frame from the first base. The CDR1 and CDR2 encoded by the germline V gene (reference sequence) are SEHNR and FQNEAQ. The V end gives up 3 bases and the J end 4 bases, leaving 0 bases in the junction not matched to a gene.

A word on this clone: The antigen this receptor binds is unknown. Base qualities are missing; no much larger clone stands one base away. This same CDR3 is encoded by further DNA sequences in the sample.

The sequence derives from a woman aged 45-65 years who had recovered from COVID-19. The chain is assembled from TRBV7-9 and TRBJ2-5, with 12 bases in between that match TRBD2. Sequencing used PBMCs or T cells enriched from blood (not recorded which). The nucleotides are TGTGCCAGCAGCTTGGGACTAGCGGGAGAGACCCAGTACTTC. This translates into CASSLGLAGETQYF.